This TCR beta chain was sequenced for a study of T cell changes during pregnancy in multiple sclerosis. This CDR3 contains 15 residues. TCRdb's copy holds only in-frame clones and misses some; the assay was immunoSEQ multiplex PCR. The sample has roughly 64,000 clones, roughly 93% seen once. V and J are TRBV21-1 and TRBJ2-7; no DNA check was done on the table's D call, TRBD1. TRBV21-1 is flagged as a pseudogene. The TCR originated in a female donor with multiple sclerosis, enrolled in a pregnancy study. The material was peripheral blood, obtained in the second trimester of pregnancy. This CDR3 is CASSKGQGTRYEQYF. The CDR3 DNA reads as TGTGCCAGCAGCAAAGGCCAGGGAACAAGATACGAGCAGTACTTC.